These 14 T cell receptor beta chains came from one sample sequenced in a study of tissue T cells after allogeneic stem cell transplantation (dated by TCRdb to between 2021 and 2022). This sample's time point label indicates: human tissue collected at research (rapid) autopsy. The library relied on the immunoSEQ multiplex PCR assay. TCRdb obtained this table from immuneACCESS and retained in-frame rearrangements with V and J assigned. These tables miss some clones; where compared with another copy, unresolved V genes account for less than half of the shortfall, and the remainder is unexplained. The sample includes approximately 1,100 clones, with around 47% observed a single time. Jointly, the top ten make up 44% of the sample. This specimen was esophageal tissue, taken at autopsy. Source of these receptors: a female patient between 35 and 69 years old with steroid-refractory graft-versus-host disease after an allogeneic stem cell transplant. After a transplant, some T cells may have been passed on by the graft donor.

This clone was observed a few times. The chain employs TRBV27 and TRBJ2-3; the D is unclear. Between the trimmed V and J ends, which lost 2 bases and 1 base, there was a span of 4 bases. Looked up from germline, CDR1 is MNHEY and CDR2 is SMNVEV (reference sequence). The CDR3 is made up of 13 amino acids. CDR3 sequence reads: CASSLRGTDTQYF. CDR3 in DNA: TGTGCCAGCAGTTTACGAGGCACAGATACGCAGTATTTT.

The genes are TRBV6-5 and TRBJ2-2; D could derive from TRBD1 or TRBD2 (5 bases each). Germline V gene sequence: CDR1 MNHEY, CDR2 SVGAGI. The CDR3 covers 14 residues. With 5 bases removed from V and 3 bases from J, the gap between germline ends came to 10 bases. The CDR3 nucleotides read TGTGCCAGCAGTAAGGGGCGGGACACCGGGGAGCTGTTTTTT. Protein sequence: CASSKGRDTGELFF.

Here the CDR3 reads CASSQASGGVKNIQYF. The CDR3 DNA reads TGTGCCAGCAGCCAGGCTAGCGGGGGAGTCAAAAACATTCAGTACTTC. This chain joins TRBV3-1 (or the pseudogene TRBV3-2) and TRBJ2-4; 10 bases are a match to TRBD2. From germline, CDR1 is LGHDT and CDR2 YNNKEL (reference sequence). The trim removed 3 bases at V and 3 bases at J, leaving 5 bases unmatched. This CDR3 comprises 16 residues.

This clone is classed as large. The V and J genes are TRBV5-1 and TRBJ1-1; D is unclear. The CDR3 is 13 residues long. Germline V CDR1 and CDR2: SGHRS, YFSETQ. The V end was cut by 2 bases, the J end by 11 bases, with 16 bases between. CDR3 in DNA: TGCGCCAGCAGCTTAATTCCCCGACGTGATGCTTTCTTT. This encodes CASSLIPRRDAFF.

This clone has only a few counts. The chain links TRBV10-1 to TRBJ2-5, with D perhaps matching TRBD1 (5 bases). V was shortened by 3 bases and J by 7 bases, with 12 bases between the two germline ends. Germline lookup yields CDR1 WNHNN and CDR2 SYGVQD (reference sequence). The CDR3 spans 13 residues. CDR3 sequence: CASSDAGPGTQYF. CDR3 DNA: TGCGCCAGCAGTGATGCAGGGCCGGGGACCCAGTACTTC.

By sample share, this clone is medium-sized. J is TRBJ2-2 and V is TRBV14, with 7 nucleotides matching TRBD1. The CDR3 is 16 amino acids. CDR1 and CDR2 from the germline V gene are SGHDN and FVKESK. Germline trimming cut 2 bases from V and 4 bases from J; bases unmatched to any gene: 7. Here the CDR3 DNA reads TGTGCCAGCAGCCAACTCGACAGGGTGGGCACCGGGGAGCTGTTTTTT. Protein product: CASSQLDRVGTGELFF.

The chain couples TRBV6-5 to TRBJ2-7; D might be TRBD1 or TRBD2, each matching 6 bases. The CDR3 is 14 amino acids. Per the germline V gene, CDR1 is MNHEY and CDR2 is SVGAGI. V was cut by 2 bases and J by 4 bases, with 12 bases left in between. The CDR3 is CASSYQRGRYEQYF. The CDR3 bases are TGTGCCAGCAGTTACCAACGGGGGCGTTACGAGCAGTACTTC.

Of note for this clone: A much more abundant neighbour one base away suggests this may be a read error. This chain links TRBV19 with TRBJ1-1; D is undetermined. Germline V lookup: CDR1 LNHDA, CDR2 SQIVND (reference sequence). This CDR3 is 12 amino acids long. The CDR3 bases are TGTGCCAATAGTTCGGGGTGGCCTGAAGCTTTCTTT. It is translated as CANSSGWPEAFF.

This clone was counted a single time. This sequence joins TRBV20-1 and TRBJ2-1, with D maybe TRBD2 (5 bases). The CDR3 has 11 residues. V lost 2 bases and J lost 9, with 8 bases in between. Germline-derived CDR1 and CDR2 are DFQATT and SNEGSKA (reference sequence). CDR3 bases: TGCAGTGCTAGACCAAGCGGTGAGCAGTTCTTC. The encoded protein is CSARPSGEQFF.

This clone appeared a single time. The V gene is TRBV28, the J gene TRBJ2-5; 9 bases map to TRBD2. Germline values: CDR1 MDHEN, CDR2 SYDVKM. J gave up 7 bases and V 6 bases, and 6 bases lay outside the gene matches. The CDR3 covers 13 residues. CDR3 in amino acids: CASSPLAGRTQYF. DNA for the CDR3: TGTGCCAGCAGCCCCCTAGCGGGAAGGACCCAGTACTTC.

By share of the sample, this clone is medium-sized. This chain links TRBV5-4 with TRBJ1-1, with TRBD1 matching over 7 bases. The V and J ends lost 4 bases and 4 bases, in that order; junction bases with no gene match: 4. Germline CDR1 is SGHNT and CDR2 is YYREEE (reference sequence). The CDR3 runs 13 residues. The CDR3 spells CASSRGTATEAFF. The CDR3 DNA follows: TGTGCCAGCAGCCGGGGGACAGCCACTGAAGCTTTCTTT.

This rearrangement joins TRBV5-6 to TRBJ1-5; a weak D match, TRBD1 (6 bases). CDR3 length: 15 amino acids. Germline V CDR1 and CDR2: SGHDT, YYEEEE. The V end lost 1 base, the J end lost 7 bases, and 15 bases lay between the germline ends. CDR3 sequence (DNA): TGTGCCAGCAGCTTGTATCTGCGGGGGCTCCAGCCCCAGCATTTT. It translates to CASSLYLRGLQPQHF.

The chain carries TRBV12-3 or TRBV12-4 and TRBJ1-2; D unresolved. The germline V and J ends were trimmed by 5 bases and 6 bases, with 7 bases remaining between them. This CDR3 has 11 amino acids. The CDR3 reads CASSLQHGYTF. The CDR3 nucleotides read TGTGCCAGCAGTCTACAGCATGGCTACACCTTC.

This clone has more than one count but fewer than ten. The J gene is TRBJ2-7, the V gene TRBV5-5, with a possible D match to TRBD1 (5 bases). The germline CDR1 and CDR2 sequences are SGHKS and YYEKEE (reference sequence). There are 15 residues in the CDR3. Trimming removed 3 bases from V and 0 bases from J, with 13 bases in between. The CDR3 loop reads CASSWSATVSYEQYF. In DNA, the CDR3 is TGTGCCAGCAGCTGGTCAGCGACAGTCTCCTACGAGCAGTACTTC.